The clone carrying this TCR beta chain was observed many times. The antigen remains undetermined. Unique molecular identifiers were in the cDNA, with template-switch universal primer binding. TCRdb reprocessed the 5' RACE reads via MiXCR and lists one record per CDR3 protein. The table records a few hundred thousand distinct CDR3 sequences, approximately 9.6% of them present only once. The sample is drawn from a study of identical twins. Whole-study findings and limits: Models underestimated TCR alpha sharing (out-of-frame) in monozygotic twins.

Healthy Caucasians made up all donors. The ends lost 6 bases at V and 1 base at J; junction bases unmatched: 5. Germline-derived CDR1 and CDR2 are KGHDR and SFDVKD. The CDR3 has 15 residues. These sequences were also reported in another study, on yellow fever vaccine responses in identical twins. That work adds: Convergence reportedly seemed to mark part of the twins' vaccine T cell response, with personalization marking the rest.

Input material: PBMCs. The TCR was taken from a woman under 30 in good health. The chain uses TRBV24-1 and TRBJ2-1, with 7 bases lining up with TRBD1. CDR3 DNA sequence: TGTGCCACCAGTACCCGGGACAGTTCCTACAATGAGCAGTTCTTC. Its protein product is CATSTRDSSYNEQFF.